The following is a T cell receptor beta chain sequence with its context. What it binds is not known. This sample stems from a study of persistence of HIV-infected CD4 T cells. About the study: Multiple blood draws of up to about 180 mL, except a couple of donors with single leukapheresis.

General observations from the study: TCRbeta richness was lower in CMV- and Gag-responding cells than in anti-CD3/anti-CD28-responding cells. Antigen-responding cells were enriched for degenerate expanded CDR3beta sequences.

V gave up 10 bases and J gave up 5 bases, with 17 bases separating them. The CDR3 totals 13 residues. Germline V CDR1 and CDR2: MNHNY, SVGAGI (reference sequence). The libraries were made with immunoSEQ version 4 in survey mode. Template was genomic DNA at around 9.7 ng/uL, with up to roughly 1 ug used per sample. Produced via immunoSEQ multiplex PCR; TCRdb's table is partial and in-frame only. In the table there are roughly 43,000 clones, roughly 90% of which are singletons. Cells were stimulated nonspecifically with anti-CD3/anti-CD28 magnetic beads. Sorting of responding CD4+ T cells relied on upregulated CD40 ligand together with CD69.

The source material was CD4+ T cells sorted from PBMCs after approximately 19-hour stimulation, sampled from a patient who received antiretroviral therapy. This receptor was identified in an adult man with HIV who was CMV-seropositive. This chain links TRBV6-6 with TRBJ1-1; a weak D match, TRBD1 (6 bases). CDR3 residues: CAMGSQGMTEAFF. As DNA, the CDR3 is TGTGCCATGGGTTCACAGGGTATGACTGAAGCTTTCTTT.